The subject of this entry is one TCR beta chain. Its antigen is still unknown. All gene names here are mouse names. Sequencing ends 1 residue short of the CDR3 end; the germline J gene provides the rest. These data originate in a study of tissue T cells after allogeneic stem cell transplantation. Study-wide findings and caveats: Few T cell clones were shared across patients, but motif clusters showed tissue-specific shared signatures. Anatomically similar tissues had similar TCR repertoires within each patient. Blood and spleen captured only part of the tissue TCR repertoire.

Germline CDR1 GKSSPN, CDR2 SITVG. This CDR3 is 13 amino acids long. Trimming took off 1 base at V and 2 bases at J, with 5 bases between the two ends. The repertoire was sequenced with immunoSEQ multiplex PCR; TCRdb's copy has only in-frame clones and lacks some. This sample has just over 20,000 clones, with approximately 69% found just once. Sequencing was performed on blood. V gene TRBV31 combines with J gene TRBJ2-2, with a tentative D call TRBD1 (5 bases). This TCR came from a female BALB/c mouse in good health. Mouse strain MHC haplotype: H2-d. The DNA read from the CDR3 is TGTGCCTGGAGTCAGGGGAACACCGGGCAGCTCTAC. This encodes CAWSQGNTGQLY. The complete CDR3 reads CAWSQGNTGQLYF.